This T cell receptor (beta chain) was sequenced in a study of blood T cell repertoires in COVID-19. Across the whole study: COVID-19 samples from acute and convalescent phases originated in the United States, Italy and Spain. The cDNA or gDNA used as material had been derived from T cells, B-cell-depleted T cells, or PBMCs.

How the authors handled the data: Reference gene primer amplification gave nucleated cell count estimates. Only in-frame clones appear in the TCRdb table, and some are missing; sequencing was by immunoSEQ multiplex PCR. For V, J and clone size, that table is used; D and trimming come from the DNA. Of some 400,000 clones listed, around 87% are singletons. As concerns this clone: This sample also contains other DNA sequences that code for the same CDR3.

Source material: peripheral blood. This sequence was found in a man younger than 35 with active or convalescent COVID-19.

Here the CDR3 DNA reads TGTGCCAGCTCACCACCATCAGGTTCTGAAAAACTGTTTTTT. The encoded protein is CASSPPSGSEKLFF. This rearrangement joins TRBV18 to TRBJ1-4; D gene ambiguous. The CDR3 loop spans 14 amino acids. Germline V CDR1 and CDR2: KGHSH, LQKENI. The ends were cut back, 0 bases at V and 7 bases at J, with 9 bases in the middle.